This is a list of T cell receptor beta chains from one sample in a study of blood T cell repertoires in COVID-19. Produced via immunoSEQ multiplex PCR; TCRdb's table is partial and in-frame only. The sample contains 200,000 to 250,000 clones, approximately 75% of which appear only once. Sequenced sample: PBMCs or T cells enriched from blood (not recorded which). These receptors all come from a man in his forties or fifties who had recovered from COVID-19. Both conserved end residues are part of each CDR3. The order of the fields is J gene, clone size, D gene, CDR3 length, V gene, CDR3 protein, CDR3 DNA. D genes are given only for firm matches. A clone size is listed for some rows: how often the clone was seen (once, few, many), or a class if it is expanded.

j_gene: TRBJ1-5; abundance: NA; d_gene: TRBD1; len: 15; v_gene: TRBV6-5; CDR3aa: CASRRDRVGNQPQHF; CDR3nt: TGTGCCAGCAGGAGGGACAGGGTGGGCAATCAGCCCCAGCATTTT
j_gene: TRBJ1-2; abundance: NA; d_gene: NA; len: 13; v_gene: TRBV7-2; CDR3aa: CASSLSRVGGYTF; CDR3nt: TGTGCCAGCAGCTTATCCAGGGTCGGCGGCTACACCTTC
j_gene: TRBJ2-2; abundance: few; d_gene: TRBD2; len: 15; v_gene: TRBV5-4; CDR3aa: CASSLEGTRGKELFF; CDR3nt: TGTGCCAGCAGCTTAGAGGGGACTAGGGGCAAGGAGCTGTTTTTT
j_gene: TRBJ2-5; abundance: NA; d_gene: TRBD2; len: 15; v_gene: TRBV5-1; CDR3aa: CASSSGLAGGETQYF; CDR3nt: TGCGCCAGCAGCTCCGGACTAGCGGGGGGCGAGACCCAGTACTTC
j_gene: TRBJ1-3; abundance: NA; d_gene: NA; len: 13; v_gene: TRBV12-3/TRBV12-4; CDR3aa: CASSFSRGNTIYF; CDR3nt: TGTGCCAGCAGTTTTAGCAGAGGAAACACCATATATTTT
j_gene: TRBJ1-2; abundance: NA; d_gene: NA; len: 15; v_gene: TRBV7-2; CDR3aa: CASTPWRTANYGYTF; CDR3nt: TGTGCCAGCACCCCATGGAGGACGGCTAACTATGGCTACACCTTC
j_gene: TRBJ1-1; abundance: few; d_gene: TRBD1; len: 13; v_gene: TRBV10-2; CDR3aa: CASSETGGYEAFF; CDR3nt: TGCGCCAGCAGTGAGACAGGGGGATATGAAGCTTTCTTT
j_gene: TRBJ1-2; abundance: NA; d_gene: NA; len: 15; v_gene: TRBV2; CDR3aa: CASSVRTAQNYGYTF; CDR3nt: TGTGCCAGCAGTGTCCGGACAGCTCAAAACTATGGCTACACCTTC
j_gene: TRBJ1-2; abundance: NA; d_gene: NA; len: 14; v_gene: TRBV7-9; CDR3aa: CASSRDRSFYGYTF; CDR3nt: TGTGCCAGCAGCCGAGACAGGAGTTTTTATGGCTACACCTTC
j_gene: TRBJ2-7; abundance: few; d_gene: TRBD2; len: 13; v_gene: TRBV19; CDR3aa: CASRQRGGGEQYF; CDR3nt: TGTGCCAGTAGGCAGCGGGGGGGAGGAGAGCAGTACTTC
j_gene: TRBJ1-2; abundance: few; d_gene: NA; len: 11; v_gene: TRBV29-1; CDR3aa: CSVVREHGYTF; CDR3nt: TGCAGCGTTGTTCGGGAACATGGCTACACCTTC
j_gene: TRBJ1-5; abundance: NA; d_gene: TRBD1; len: 14; v_gene: TRBV29-1; CDR3aa: CSVAAGTGDQPQHF; CDR3nt: TGCAGCGTTGCGGCCGGGACAGGGGATCAGCCCCAGCATTTT
j_gene: TRBJ2-5; abundance: few; d_gene: TRBD2; len: 14; v_gene: TRBV18; CDR3aa: CASSRAGAGETQYF; CDR3nt: TGTGCCAGCTCGCGAGCGGGAGCGGGTGAGACCCAGTACTTC
j_gene: TRBJ1-3; abundance: NA; d_gene: NA; len: 15; v_gene: TRBV4-1; CDR3aa: CASSPNVASGNTIYF; CDR3nt: TGCGCCAGCAGCCCCAACGTGGCCTCTGGAAACACCATATATTTT
j_gene: TRBJ2-5; abundance: once; d_gene: TRBD2; len: 16; v_gene: TRBV9; CDR3aa: CASSVGAGVGQETQYF; CDR3nt: TGTGCCAGCAGCGTAGGAGCGGGAGTTGGGCAAGAGACCCAGTACTTC
j_gene: TRBJ2-7; abundance: once; d_gene: TRBD2; len: 17; v_gene: TRBV18; CDR3aa: CASSHPASGGYSYEQYF; CDR3nt: TGTGCCAGCTCACATCCCGCTAGCGGGGGCTACTCCTACGAGCAGTACTTC
j_gene: TRBJ1-2; abundance: NA; d_gene: TRBD1; len: 11; v_gene: TRBV2; CDR3aa: CAGRQGVGYTF; CDR3nt: TGTGCCGGTAGACAGGGGGTCGGCTACACCTTC
j_gene: TRBJ2-1; abundance: NA; d_gene: NA; len: 13; v_gene: TRBV5-1; CDR3aa: CASSLGTMNEQFF; CDR3nt: TGCGCCAGCAGCTTGGGGACAATGAATGAGCAGTTCTTC
j_gene: TRBJ1-2; abundance: NA; d_gene: NA; len: 13; v_gene: TRBV29-1; CDR3aa: CSVEGSANYGYTF; CDR3nt: TGCAGCGTTGAAGGCAGCGCTAACTATGGCTACACCTTC
j_gene: TRBJ2-3; abundance: NA; d_gene: NA; len: 14; v_gene: TRBV19; CDR3aa: CASEQGLGTDTQYF; CDR3nt: TGTGCCAGTGAACAGGGTCTTGGAACAGATACGCAGTATTTT
j_gene: TRBJ1-6; abundance: NA; d_gene: NA; len: 14; v_gene: TRBV29-1; CDR3aa: CSVEFLDLRTPLHF; CDR3nt: TGCAGCGTTGAATTTTTGGACTTAAGGACACCCCTCCACTTT
j_gene: TRBJ1-1; abundance: NA; d_gene: NA; len: 13; v_gene: TRBV29-1; CDR3aa: CSVVRQGGTEAFF; CDR3nt: TGCAGCGTTGTACGGCAGGGTGGAACTGAAGCTTTCTTT
j_gene: TRBJ2-3; abundance: many; d_gene: TRBD2; len: 19; v_gene: TRBV19; CDR3aa: CASSIRFWTSGRIADTQYF; CDR3nt: TGTGCCAGTAGTATAAGGTTCTGGACTAGCGGGAGAATAGCAGATACGCAGTATTTT
j_gene: TRBJ1-6; abundance: NA; d_gene: NA; len: 14; v_gene: TRBV5-8; CDR3aa: CASSLGKGRYPLHF; CDR3nt: TGTGCCAGCAGCTTGGGAAAGGGGCGGTATCCCCTCCACTTT
j_gene: TRBJ2-7; abundance: NA; d_gene: NA; len: 15; v_gene: TRBV7-6; CDR3aa: CASSATGGSVYEQYF; CDR3nt: TGTGCCAGCAGTGCTACTGGGGGGAGCGTTTACGAGCAGTACTTC
j_gene: TRBJ2-1; abundance: NA; d_gene: TRBD1; len: 16; v_gene: TRBV28; CDR3aa: CASSSLRQGVYNEQFF; CDR3nt: TGTGCCAGCAGTTCCCTAAGACAGGGGGTCTACAATGAGCAGTTCTTC
j_gene: TRBJ2-7; abundance: NA; d_gene: TRBD1; len: 13; v_gene: TRBV6-5; CDR3aa: CASRRDRPYEQYF; CDR3nt: TGTGCCAGCCGCCGGGACAGGCCTTACGAGCAGTACTTC
j_gene: TRBJ1-2; abundance: NA; d_gene: TRBD1; len: 14; v_gene: TRBV5-1; CDR3aa: CASSPGTANYGYTF; CDR3nt: TGCGCCAGCAGCCCGGGGACAGCCAACTATGGCTACACCTTC
j_gene: TRBJ1-6; abundance: NA; d_gene: NA; len: 16; v_gene: TRBV15; CDR3aa: CATSREQSSYNSPLHF; CDR3nt: TGTGCCACCAGCAGGGAGCAGAGCTCCTATAATTCACCCCTCCACTTT
j_gene: TRBJ1-2; abundance: NA; d_gene: TRBD1; len: 17; v_gene: TRBV5-1; CDR3aa: CASSLEFRQGRSYGYTF; CDR3nt: TGCGCCAGCAGCTTGGAGTTTAGACAGGGGCGTAGCTATGGCTACACCTTC
j_gene: TRBJ1-5; abundance: NA; d_gene: TRBD1; len: 17; v_gene: TRBV20-1; CDR3aa: CSASRPNRGISNQPQHF; CDR3nt: TGCAGTGCTAGTCGACCTAACAGGGGGATTAGCAATCAGCCCCAGCATTTT
j_gene: TRBJ2-7; abundance: NA; d_gene: NA; len: 13; v_gene: TRBV5-1; CDR3aa: CASSPSNFYEQYF; CDR3nt: TGCGCCAGCAGCCCCTCGAACTTTTACGAGCAGTACTTC
j_gene: TRBJ1-1; abundance: NA; d_gene: NA; len: 13; v_gene: TRBV29-1; CDR3aa: CSGSTVTNTEAFF; CDR3nt: TGCAGCGGATCGACAGTGACGAACACTGAAGCTTTCTTT
j_gene: TRBJ1-4; abundance: NA; d_gene: TRBD1; len: 16; v_gene: TRBV3-1/TRBV3-2; CDR3aa: CASSQETRRGNEKLFF; CDR3nt: TGTGCCAGCAGCCAGGAAACCCGCAGGGGGAATGAAAAACTGTTTTTT
j_gene: TRBJ2-3; abundance: NA; d_gene: NA; len: 16; v_gene: TRBV24-1; CDR3aa: CATSDTQDILTDTQYF; CDR3nt: TGTGCCACCAGTGACACACAGGATATACTCACAGATACGCAGTATTTT
j_gene: TRBJ2-7; abundance: NA; d_gene: TRBD2; len: 13; v_gene: TRBV27; CDR3aa: CASMTSGSPEQYF; CDR3nt: TGTGCCAGTATGACTAGCGGGAGTCCCGAGCAGTACTTC
j_gene: TRBJ1-3; abundance: NA; d_gene: NA; len: 17; v_gene: TRBV19; CDR3aa: CASSISHRAISGNTIYF; CDR3nt: TGTGCCAGTAGTATTTCCCACAGGGCTATCTCTGGAAACACCATATATTTT
j_gene: TRBJ1-2; abundance: NA; d_gene: TRBD1; len: 16; v_gene: TRBV4-1; CDR3aa: CASSQGRDRVFYGYTF; CDR3nt: TGCGCCAGCAGCCAAGGCCGGGACAGGGTATTCTATGGCTACACCTTC
j_gene: TRBJ2-4; abundance: NA; d_gene: NA; len: 11; v_gene: TRBV29-1; CDR3aa: CSVVAINIQYF; CDR3nt: TGCAGCGTTGTAGCGATAAACATTCAGTACTTC
j_gene: TRBJ2-1; abundance: NA; d_gene: TRBD2; len: 15; v_gene: TRBV10-3; CDR3aa: CAISTDSGLAGGQFF; CDR3nt: TGTGCCATCAGTACGGACTCGGGACTAGCGGGAGGGCAGTTCTTC
j_gene: TRBJ2-2; abundance: NA; d_gene: NA; len: 13; v_gene: TRBV4-2; CDR3aa: CASSKTDTGELFF; CDR3nt: TGTGCCAGCAGCAAGACAGACACCGGGGAGCTGTTTTTT
j_gene: TRBJ2-7; abundance: once; d_gene: TRBD1; len: 14; v_gene: TRBV27; CDR3aa: CASSYGTGETEQYF; CDR3nt: TGTGCCAGCAGTTATGGGACAGGGGAGACCGAGCAGTACTTC
j_gene: TRBJ1-6; abundance: once; d_gene: NA; len: 16; v_gene: TRBV30; CDR3aa: CAWSVPSSSYNSPLHF; CDR3nt: TGTGCCTGGAGTGTGCCGTCGAGCTCCTATAATTCACCCCTCCACTTT
j_gene: TRBJ2-1; abundance: NA; d_gene: NA; len: 17; v_gene: TRBV3-1/TRBV3-2; CDR3aa: CASSQDGRVGGTQGQFF; CDR3nt: TGTGCCAGCAGCCAAGATGGTAGGGTAGGAGGGACTCAAGGGCAGTTCTTC
j_gene: TRBJ1-3; abundance: NA; d_gene: NA; len: 14; v_gene: TRBV11-2; CDR3aa: CASSLAEIRNTIYF; CDR3nt: TGTGCCAGCAGCTTAGCGGAGATTAGAAACACCATATATTTT
j_gene: TRBJ1-6; abundance: few; d_gene: TRBD1; len: 16; v_gene: TRBV5-1; CDR3aa: CASSRRTGTGDSPLHF; CDR3nt: TGCGCCAGCAGCCGACGGACAGGGACAGGGGATTCACCCCTCCACTTT